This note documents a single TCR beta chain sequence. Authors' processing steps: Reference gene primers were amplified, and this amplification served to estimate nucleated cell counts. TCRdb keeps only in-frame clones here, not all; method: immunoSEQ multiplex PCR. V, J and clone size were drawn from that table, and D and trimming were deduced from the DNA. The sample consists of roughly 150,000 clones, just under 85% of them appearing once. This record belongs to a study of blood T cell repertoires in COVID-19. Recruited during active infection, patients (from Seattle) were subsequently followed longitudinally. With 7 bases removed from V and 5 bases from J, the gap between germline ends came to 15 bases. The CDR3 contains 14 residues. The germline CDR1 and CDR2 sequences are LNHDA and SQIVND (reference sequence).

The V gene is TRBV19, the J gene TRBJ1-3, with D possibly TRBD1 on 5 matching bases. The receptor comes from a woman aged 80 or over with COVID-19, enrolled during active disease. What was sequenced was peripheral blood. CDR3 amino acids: CASTPGGGRNTIYF. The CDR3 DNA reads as TGTGCCAGTACTCCCGGGGGAGGGAGAAACACCATATATTTT.